This T cell receptor beta chain originates from a study of T cells after yellow fever vaccination. Whole-study findings and limits: The secondary response was weaker but peaked faster, day 5 versus 15.

TCRdb recomputed calls from the 5' RACE reads with MiXCR, one row per CDR3 protein. The sample has a few hundred thousand distinct CDR3 sequences; 13% are singletons. This clonotype was detected many times. Its antigen remains unknown. V lost 4 bases and J lost 12, with 19 bases in between. The CDR3 has 13 residues. Germline V gene sequence: CDR1 SGDLS, CDR2 YYNGEE. The chain couples TRBV9 to TRBJ1-1, with D perhaps matching TRBD1 (6 bases). The clonotype comes from a man in his thirties or forties who received the YFV17D yellow fever vaccine. The sample in question was CD4+ T cells sorted from PBMCs, obtained 45 days after the yellow fever booster vaccination. The CDR3 sequence is CASSPRQERVTFF. The DNA for the CDR3 is TGTGCCAGCAGCCCGAGACAGGAGAGAGTAACTTTCTTT. The variable domain in full, with the rest retrieved from reference TRBV9 and TRBJ1-1, is DSGVTQTPKHLITATGQRVTLRCSPRSGDLSVYWYQQSLDQGLQFLIQYYNGEERAKGNILERFSAQQFPDLHSELNLSSLELGDSALYFCASSPRQERVTFFGQGTRLTVV.